Listed below are T cell receptor beta chains from one sample, sequenced in a study of cytomegalovirus exposure and HLA in healthy donors. TCRdb keeps only in-frame clones here, not all; method: immunoSEQ multiplex PCR. The sample carries about 95,000 clones, less than 80% recorded once. Sequencing was carried out using PBMCs. These receptors all stem from a woman in her thirties or forties in good health and CMV-seropositive. Each CDR3 is given with its conserved first and last residue. Each record gives: clone size, V gene, D gene, J gene, CDR3 protein, CDR3 DNA. D genes are given only for firm matches. Some rows have no size entry. The others give once, few or many, or a class for an expanded clone.

size: NA; V: TRBV29-1; D: TRBD1; J: TRBJ1-1; CDR3: CSGGQGAPNTEAFF; DNA: TGCAGCGGGGGACAGGGAGCCCCAAACACTGAAGCTTTCTTT
size: few; V: TRBV28; D: NA; J: TRBJ1-2; CDR3: CASSLGTPYGYTF; DNA: TGTGCCAGCAGTTTGGGGACACCCTATGGCTACACCTTC
size: NA; V: TRBV30; D: NA; J: TRBJ1-2; CDR3: CAWSVAQGGGYTF; DNA: TGTGCCTGGAGTGTGGCCCAGGGTGGAGGCTACACCTTC
size: NA; V: TRBV6-5; D: NA; J: TRBJ1-1; CDR3: CASLTGNTEAFF; DNA: TGTGCCAGCTTGACAGGGAACACTGAAGCTTTCTTT
size: NA; V: TRBV2; D: TRBD2; J: TRBJ2-2; CDR3: CASQGLGYINTGELFF; DNA: TGTGCCAGCCAAGGACTAGGCTACATAAACACCGGGGAGCTGTTTTTT
size: NA; V: TRBV6-1; D: NA; J: TRBJ2-2; CDR3: CASSEGPGSPGELFF; DNA: TGTGCCAGCAGTGAAGGTCCAGGGTCGCCCGGGGAGCTGTTTTTT
size: NA; V: TRBV4-1; D: NA; J: TRBJ1-2; CDR3: CASSQVGQGNAYGYPF; DNA: NA
size: medium-sized; V: TRBV28; D: NA; J: TRBJ1-2; CDR3: CASSLRGNYGYTF; DNA: TGTGCCAGCAGTTTAAGGGGGAACTATGGCTACACCTTC
size: NA; V: TRBV5-1; D: NA; J: TRBJ1-1; CDR3: CASSRVSLSIMNTEAFF; DNA: TGCGCCAGCAGCCGAGTCTCCCTCTCTATTATGAACACTGAAGCTTTCTTT
size: NA; V: TRBV5-1; D: TRBD2; J: TRBJ2-7; CDR3: CASSLDSGGSYEQYF; DNA: TGCGCCAGCAGCTTGGACAGCGGGGGTTCCTACGAGCAGTACTTC
size: once; V: TRBV7-9; D: TRBD1; J: TRBJ1-1; CDR3: CASSYSGTGTEAFF; DNA: TGTGCCAGCAGTTATTCCGGGACAGGGACTGAAGCTTTCTTT
size: NA; V: TRBV19; D: NA; J: TRBJ1-5; CDR3: CASSIIGVQPQHF; DNA: TGTGCCAGTAGTATAATAGGGGTTCAGCCCCAGCATTTT
size: NA; V: TRBV28; D: TRBD1; J: TRBJ1-1; CDR3: CASSLTGTGGTEAFF; DNA: TGTGCCAGCAGCCTAACCGGGACAGGGGGTACTGAAGCTTTCTTT
size: NA; V: TRBV7-9; D: TRBD1; J: TRBJ1-1; CDR3: CASSPGGHGEAFF; DNA: TGTGCCAGCAGCCCAGGGGGGCACGGTGAAGCTTTCTTT
size: NA; V: TRBV10-1; D: TRBD2; J: TRBJ2-7; CDR3: CASSAGRGGYDYEQYF; DNA: TGCGCCAGCAGTGCAGGACGGGGGGGTTACGACTACGAGCAGTACTTC
size: NA; V: TRBV6-6; D: TRBD1; J: TRBJ2-3; CDR3: CATSNGQGAGRDTQYF; DNA: TGTGCCACCTCAAACGGACAGGGGGCAGGGAGAGATACGCAGTATTTT
size: NA; V: TRBV6-1; D: TRBD2; J: TRBJ2-1; CDR3: CASSVAGGPNEQFF; DNA: TGTGCCAGCAGTGTAGCGGGAGGGCCCAATGAGCAGTTCTTC
size: NA; V: TRBV6-6; D: NA; J: TRBJ1-3; CDR3: CASTPRMEGNTIYF; DNA: TGTGCCAGCACCCCCCGGATGGAGGGAAACACCATATATTTT
size: NA; V: TRBV19; D: TRBD1; J: TRBJ1-2; CDR3: CASSIEWAGGNADGYTF; DNA: TGTGCCAGTAGTATAGAGTGGGCAGGGGGAAATGCCGATGGCTACACCTTC
size: NA; V: TRBV5-6; D: TRBD1; J: TRBJ2-1; CDR3: CASSLTWTGGFNEQFF; DNA: TGTGCCAGCAGCTTAACATGGACAGGCGGTTTCAATGAGCAGTTCTTC
size: NA; V: TRBV5-1; D: TRBD2; J: TRBJ2-3; CDR3: CASSLSSGSIVDTQYF; DNA: TGCGCCAGCAGCTTGAGTAGCGGGAGTATTGTAGATACGCAGTATTTT
size: once; V: TRBV7-8; D: TRBD2; J: TRBJ2-5; CDR3: CASSQTVLAGEGTQYF; DNA: TGTGCCAGCAGTCAAACGGTCCTAGCGGGAGAGGGGACCCAGTACTTC
size: NA; V: TRBV5-1; D: NA; J: TRBJ1-1; CDR3: CASSPGSGGTEAFF; DNA: TGCGCCAGCAGCCCGGGGAGCGGGGGCACTGAAGCTTTCTTT
size: NA; V: TRBV28; D: TRBD2; J: TRBJ2-5; CDR3: CASSLGGGRGWEQYF; DNA: TGTGCCAGCAGTTTAGGCGGCGGGAGAGGATGGGAGCAGTACTTC